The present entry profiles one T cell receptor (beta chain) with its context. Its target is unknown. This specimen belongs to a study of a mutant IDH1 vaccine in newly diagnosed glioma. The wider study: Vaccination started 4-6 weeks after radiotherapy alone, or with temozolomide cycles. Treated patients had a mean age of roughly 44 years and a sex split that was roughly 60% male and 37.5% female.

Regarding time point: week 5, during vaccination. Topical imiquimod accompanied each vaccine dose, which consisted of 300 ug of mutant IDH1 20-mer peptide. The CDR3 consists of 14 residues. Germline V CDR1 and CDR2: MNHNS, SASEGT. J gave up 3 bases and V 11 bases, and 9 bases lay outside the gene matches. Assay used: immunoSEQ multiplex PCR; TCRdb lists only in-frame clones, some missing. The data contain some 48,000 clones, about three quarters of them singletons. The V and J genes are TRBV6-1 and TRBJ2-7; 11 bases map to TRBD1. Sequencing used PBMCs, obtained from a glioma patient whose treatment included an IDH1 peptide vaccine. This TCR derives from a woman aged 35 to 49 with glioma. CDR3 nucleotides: TGTGCCGCTAGGACAGGGGGCCCCCTCTACGAGCAGTACTTC. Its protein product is CAARTGGPLYEQYF.